The 12 T cell receptor beta chains below come from one sample, sequenced in a study of shared T cell receptors in the human thymus. Only in-frame clones appear in the TCRdb table, and some are missing; sequencing was by immunoSEQ multiplex PCR. The sample holds about 380,000 clones, roughly 94% seen once. The sequenced sample was thymocytes. The receptors originated from a human donor.

The chain joins TRBV5-1 to TRBJ2-7; possible D gene TRBD1, 5 bases. This CDR3 region has 15 residues. In germline, CDR1 is SGHRS, CDR2 YFSETQ. The ends were cut back, 4 bases at V and 5 bases at J, with 19 bases in the middle. DNA for the CDR3: TGCGCCAGCAGCCCCGGGCAGGGCCCCTTTAACGAGCAGTACTTC. This encodes CASSPGQGPFNEQYF.

The J gene is TRBJ1-1, the V gene TRBV27; 7 nucleotides agree with TRBD1. V shed 6 bases and J 4 bases; nucleotides not matched to a gene: 23. In germline, CDR1 is MNHEY, CDR2 SMNVEV (reference sequence). The CDR3 is 19 residues long. CDR3 in DNA: TGTGCCAGCAGACCTTATGTATATGTCCACAGGGGCGGGGCCACTGAAGCTTTCTTT. This encodes CASRPYVYVHRGGATEAFF.

This clone was detected only once. The chain carries TRBV25-1 and TRBJ1-1; unclear D gene. This CDR3 has 13 amino acids. The germline V gene encodes CDR1 MGHDK and CDR2 SYGVNS. V lost 8 bases, J lost 1 base, and 11 bases lay in between. CDR3 bases: TGTGCCAGCCTAGGGAACCCGAACACTGAAGCTTTCTTT. It is translated as CASLGNPNTEAFF.

This chain uses TRBV9 with TRBJ2-3; the D gene is possibly TRBD2 (5 bases). The CDR3 contains 15 residues. Trimming removed 0 bases at V and 5 bases at J, with 13 bases between. From germline, CDR1 is SGDLS and CDR2 YYNGEE. CDR3 sequence reads: CASSVESLGVDTQYF. CDR3 nucleotide sequence: TGTGCCAGCAGCGTAGAATCACTAGGTGTAGATACGCAGTATTTT. Full variable domain (remainder filled in from reference TRBV9 and TRBJ2-3): DSGVTQTPKHLITATGQRVTLRCSPRSGDLSVYWYQQSLDQGLQFLIQYYNGEERAKGNILERFSAQQFPDLHSELNLSSLELGDSALYFCASSVESLGVDTQYFGPGTRLTVL.

This chain joins TRBV27 and TRBJ1-1, with no clear D. This CDR3 region has 17 residues. V lost 4 bases and J 0 bases, leaving 18 bases between the germline ends. CDR1 and CDR2 (germline): MNHEY, SMNVEV (reference sequence). The CDR3 protein is CASSSTTQRALNTEAFF. The CDR3 DNA reads as TGTGCCAGCAGTTCTACGACCCAACGGGCCTTGAACACTGAAGCTTTCTTT.

J is TRBJ1-1 and V is TRBV7-6; D unresolved. This CDR3 is 13 amino acids long. V lost 2 bases to trimming and J lost 1 base, with 5 bases between them. Germline V CDR1 and CDR2: SGHVS, FNYEAQ. The CDR3 DNA reads as TGTGCCAGCAGCTTAAAGGCGAACACTGAAGCTTTCTTT. It encodes CASSLKANTEAFF.

The CDR3 reads CASSQIRGSGTNYEQYF. The CDR3 coding sequence is TGTGCCAGCAGCCAAATAAGGGGATCCGGGACAAACTACGAGCAGTACTTC. The genes are TRBV4-2 and TRBJ2-7; possible D gene TRBD1, 6 bases. V lost 2 bases, J lost 3 bases, and 20 bases lay in between. This CDR3 region has 17 residues. Germline CDR1 is LGHNA and CDR2 is YNFKEQ.

This clone was detected only once. The chain carries TRBV9 and TRBJ2-7; 8 nucleotides align to TRBD1. Trimming at V came to 4 bases and at J to 2 bases, leaving 8 bases not matched to a gene. Per germline, CDR1 SGDLS and CDR2 YYNGEE. This CDR3 region has 15 residues. The CDR3 nucleotides are TGTGCCAGCAGCCCCCGACAGGGGTCTACCTACGAGCAGTACTTC. Protein: CASSPRQGSTYEQYF.

This sequence joins TRBV5-6 and TRBJ2-2; possible D gene TRBD1, 6 bases. The V gene's germline CDR1 is SGHDT and CDR2 YYEEEE. V was clipped by 0 bases and J by 8 bases, with 11 bases between them. CDR3 length: 14 amino acids. The CDR3 DNA is TGTGCCAGCAGCTTGGACCAGGGGTTAGGGGAGCTGTTTTTT. Protein: CASSLDQGLGELFF.

The V gene is TRBV27, the J gene TRBJ2-7; D gene unclear. Germline V gene data show CDR1 as MNHEY and CDR2 as SMNVEV (reference sequence). The CDR3 runs 11 residues. V lost 3 bases, J lost 5 bases, and 5 bases lay in between. The CDR3 reads CASSFSHEQYF. The CDR3 nucleotides read TGTGCCAGCAGTTTCTCACACGAGCAGTACTTC.

In nucleotides, the CDR3 is TGTGCCAGCAGACTAGCGGGAGCCGGGGAGCTGTTTTTT. It translates to CASRLAGAGELFF. The chain couples TRBV7-9 to TRBJ2-2; 11 nucleotides align to TRBD2. Trimming cost V 6 bases and J 6 bases; bases outside gene matches: 0. Germline-derived CDR1 and CDR2 are SEHNR and FQNEAQ (reference sequence). The CDR3 covers 13 residues.

The count of this clone is one. V and J are TRBV27 and TRBJ2-7; 8 bases match TRBD2. Trimming removed 4 bases from V and 0 bases from J; junction bases left unmatched: 14. CDR3 length: 18 residues. The germline CDR1 and CDR2 sequences are MNHEY and SMNVEV (reference sequence). The chain's CDR3 is CASSSIRLVAGNSYEQYF. The CDR3 DNA is TGTGCCAGCAGTTCCATCCGCCTAGTAGCGGGAAACTCCTACGAGCAGTACTTC.